The present TCR beta chain was sequenced within a study of STAT5B mutations in CD4+ large granular lymphocyte leukemia. Study results and caveats: Data were not HLA-matched across samples. TRBV06-family usage was enriched in top patient clones (8/27) versus controls (2/35). Patient CD4-sorted repertoires stayed more clonal than healthy ones after leukemic-clone removal.

This table comes from immunoSEQ multiplex PCR, and its TCRdb copy is limited to in-frame clones, with some not included. The sample yields approximately 32,000 clones, 72% seen once. Concerning this clone itself: What it recognizes is unknown.

V was trimmed by 8 bases and J by 0 bases, leaving 11 bases between them. There are 14 residues in the CDR3. Germline CDR1 reads SGHDN; CDR2 reads FVKESK. The TCR sequence derives from a human donor in good health. The chain joins TRBV14 to TRBJ2-1; D perhaps matches TRBD1 (6 bases). Sequenced: CD4+ T cells from blood buffy coats. The CDR3 DNA reads as TGTGCCAGCGGGCAGGGGACCTCCTACAATGAGCAGTTCTTC. It codes for CASGQGTSYNEQFF.